Sequencing of this TCR beta chain was carried out in a study of blood T cells in healthy people across ages. The junction had 5 bases not matched to a gene; V was cut back by 0 bases and J by 1 base. Germline lookup yields CDR1 LGHDT and CDR2 YNNKEL (reference sequence). CDR3 length: 16 residues. Per sample, a minimum of 6 million PBMCs were isolated. Combining a sample-barcoded 5' primer with a J-beta primer mix, a second PCR ran for 7 to 11 cycles. TCRdb recomputed calls from the 5' RACE reads with MiXCR, one row per CDR3 protein. The table lists around 2 million distinct CDR3 sequences, roughly 43% of them singletons, with around 23% in the top ten.

This TCR came from a human donor in good health. Sequenced material: blood. The rearrangement links TRBV3-1 to TRBJ2-5; TRBD2 agrees at 7 bases. The CDR3 nucleotides are TGTGCCAGCAGCCAAGATTGGGAGGGCATCCAAGAGACCCAGTACTTC. Encoded protein: CASSQDWEGIQETQYF.